These T cell receptor beta chains were read from a single sample in a study of cytomegalovirus exposure and HLA in healthy donors. The protocol was immunoSEQ multiplex PCR, while the TCRdb copy is restricted to in-frame clones and leaves out a portion. The sample holds about 190,000 clones, around four fifths seen once. Sequenced input: PBMCs. These receptors were taken from a woman between 50 and 59 years old in good health and CMV-seropositive. CDR3s include the opening cysteine and the closing phenylalanine or tryptophan. A D gene is named only where the DNA matches it firmly. Only some rows state a clone size, as once, few, many or a class for expanded clones.

abundance: .
v_gene: TRBV18
j_gene: TRBJ2-7
d_gene: TRBD1
CDR3aa: CASSIQGATYEQYF
CDR3nt: TGTGCCAGCTCGATCCAGGGGGCTACCTACGAGCAGTACTTC

abundance: .
v_gene: TRBV5-1
j_gene: TRBJ2-7
d_gene: .
CDR3aa: CASSSRTGYEQYF
CDR3nt: TGCGCCAGCAGCTCCCGGACTGGCTACGAGCAGTACTTC

abundance: .
v_gene: TRBV7-6
j_gene: TRBJ2-1
d_gene: .
CDR3aa: CASSRRDSGGNEQFF
CDR3nt: TGTGCCAGCAGCCGCCGGGACTCAGGAGGGAATGAGCAGTTCTTC

abundance: .
v_gene: TRBV15
j_gene: TRBJ1-5
d_gene: TRBD1
CDR3aa: CATSRPQTGPQPQHF
CDR3nt: TGTGCCACCAGCAGACCACAGACAGGGCCACAGCCCCAGCATTTT

abundance: once
v_gene: TRBV5-1
j_gene: TRBJ1-1
d_gene: .
CDR3aa: CASSLRGTEAFF
CDR3nt: TGCGCCAGCAGCTTGAGGGGCACTGAAGCTTTCTTT

abundance: .
v_gene: TRBV2
j_gene: TRBJ1-1
d_gene: TRBD1
CDR3aa: CASSRTGQNTEAFF
CDR3nt: TGTGCCAGCAGCAGGACAGGGCAGAACACTGAAGCTTTCTTT

abundance: .
v_gene: TRBV11-2
j_gene: TRBJ1-3
d_gene: .
CDR3aa: CASSLTGKAGNTIYF
CDR3nt: TGTGCCAGCAGCTTAACAGGGAAGGCTGGAAACACCATATATTTT

abundance: .
v_gene: TRBV11-1
j_gene: TRBJ1-5
d_gene: TRBD1
CDR3aa: CASSFSTGTNQPQHF
CDR3nt: TGTGCCAGCAGCTTCTCGACAGGGACTAATCAGCCCCAGCATTTT

abundance: .
v_gene: TRBV18
j_gene: TRBJ1-5
d_gene: TRBD1
CDR3aa: CASSPEAGGNNQPQHF
CDR3nt: TGTGCCAGCTCACCAGAGGCAGGGGGCAACAATCAGCCCCAGCATTTT

abundance: .
v_gene: TRBV12-5
j_gene: TRBJ2-5
d_gene: TRBD2
CDR3aa: CASGLRLAGGFRRTQYF
CDR3nt: TGTGCTAGTGGTCTCCGACTAGCGGGGGGGTTCAGGCGGACCCAGTACTTC

abundance: .
v_gene: TRBV27
j_gene: TRBJ1-1
d_gene: TRBD1
CDR3aa: CASSFQTGVTEAFF
CDR3nt: TGTGCCAGCAGTTTCCAGACAGGGGTGACTGAAGCTTTCTTT

abundance: .
v_gene: TRBV7-2
j_gene: TRBJ2-1
d_gene: .
CDR3aa: CASSLDGGRDEQFF
CDR3nt: TGTGCCAGCAGCTTAGACGGGGGACGGGATGAGCAGTTCTTC

abundance: .
v_gene: TRBV4-3
j_gene: TRBJ2-3
d_gene: .
CDR3aa: CASSQSPADTQYF
CDR3nt: TGCGCCAGCAGCCAATCTCCTGCAGATACGCAGTATTTT

abundance: .
v_gene: TRBV28
j_gene: TRBJ2-6
d_gene: .
CDR3aa: CASSFSSGANVLTF
CDR3nt: TGTGCCAGCAGTTTTAGCTCTGGGGCCAACGTCCTGACTTTC

abundance: .
v_gene: TRBV7-8
j_gene: TRBJ2-7
d_gene: .
CDR3aa: CASSLARYSYEQYF
CDR3nt: TGTGCCAGCAGCTTAGCTAGATACTCCTACGAGCAGTACTTC

abundance: .
v_gene: TRBV18
j_gene: TRBJ1-4
d_gene: TRBD1
CDR3aa: CASSRGQGRNEKLFF
CDR3nt: TGTGCCAGCTCCCGCGGACAGGGACGTAACGAAAAACTGTTTTTT

abundance: .
v_gene: TRBV28
j_gene: TRBJ1-5
d_gene: .
CDR3aa: CASSLLGGRDDQPQHF
CDR3nt: TGTGCCAGCAGTTTATTGGGGGGGAGGGACGATCAGCCCCAGCATTTT

abundance: .
v_gene: TRBV19
j_gene: TRBJ2-6
d_gene: TRBD1
CDR3aa: CASSIARQGGANVLTF
CDR3nt: TGTGCCAGTAGTATAGCCCGACAGGGGGGGGCCAACGTCCTGACTTTC

abundance: .
v_gene: TRBV2
j_gene: TRBJ1-2
d_gene: TRBD1
CDR3aa: CASSGSTGAGGYTF
CDR3nt: TGTGCCAGCAGTGGATCGACAGGGGCGGGTGGCTACACCTTC

abundance: .
v_gene: TRBV5-1
j_gene: TRBJ1-6
d_gene: .
CDR3aa: CASREEGFGNSPLHF
CDR3nt: TGCGCCAGCAGGGAGGAGGGTTTCGGGAATTCACCCCTCCACTTT

abundance: .
v_gene: TRBV7-6
j_gene: TRBJ2-7
d_gene: .
CDR3aa: CASSPGTPRDEQYF
CDR3nt: TGTGCCAGCAGCCCCGGGACTCCCCGGGACGAGCAGTACTTC

abundance: few
v_gene: TRBV11-2
j_gene: TRBJ1-1
d_gene: .
CDR3aa: CASSESATYMNTEAFF
CDR3nt: TGTGCCAGCAGCGAATCAGCGACCTACATGAACACTGAAGCTTTCTTT

abundance: .
v_gene: TRBV28
j_gene: TRBJ2-7
d_gene: TRBD1
CDR3aa: CASRVQGLGYEQYF
CDR3nt: TGTGCCAGCAGGGTACAGGGGCTCGGGTACGAGCAGTACTTC

abundance: .
v_gene: TRBV14
j_gene: TRBJ2-7
d_gene: .
CDR3aa: CASSQARGGEQYF
CDR3nt: TGTGCCAGCAGCCAAGCCAGGGGTGGCGAGCAGTACTTC

abundance: .
v_gene: TRBV7-9
j_gene: TRBJ2-3
d_gene: .
CDR3aa: CASRPSLTTDTQYF
CDR3nt: TGTGCCAGCAGGCCTTCACTTACCACAGATACGCAGTATTTT

abundance: .
v_gene: TRBV7-9
j_gene: TRBJ2-7
d_gene: TRBD1
CDR3aa: CSSSVIGTGGEQYF
CDR3nt: TGTTCCAGCAGCGTGATAGGGACAGGCGGGGAGCAGTACTTC

abundance: .
v_gene: TRBV6-6
j_gene: TRBJ2-5
d_gene: .
CDR3aa: CASSNQETQYF
CDR3nt: TGTGCCAGCAGCAACCAAGAGACCCAGTACTTC

abundance: few
v_gene: TRBV4-1
j_gene: TRBJ1-6
d_gene: TRBD1
CDR3aa: CASSYSGTGRSPLHF
CDR3nt: TGCGCCAGCAGCTACTCCGGGACAGGTCGATCACCCCTCCACTTT